These T cell receptor beta chains were read from a single sample in a study of blood T cell repertoires in COVID-19. Measured with immunoSEQ multiplex PCR; TCRdb has only the in-frame clones, and not every one. The sample gives 75,000 to 90,000 clones, approximately 80% of which show up once; about 12% is in the top ten. Material for sequencing was peripheral blood. All receptors derive from a middle-aged woman with active or convalescent COVID-19. CDR3s include the opening cysteine and the closing phenylalanine or tryptophan. The D gene is left open where the match is weak. Rows give clone size only sometimes, using once, few, many, or a class for an expanded clone.

cdr3_length,clone_size,v_call,d_call,j_call,cdr3_aa,cdr3_nt
15,many,TRBV18,-,TRBJ1-5,CASSPGGTEYQPQHF,TGTGCCAGCTCACCAGGCGGGACCGAATATCAGCCCCAGCATTTT
13,-,TRBV28,TRBD1,TRBJ1-5,CAIGTAPSWTQHF,TGTGCCATCGGGACAGCCCCTTCTTGGACCCAGCATTTT
15,-,TRBV18,TRBD1,TRBJ1-5,CASSLDRGLNQPQHF,TGTGCCAGCTCACTCGACAGGGGGCTGAATCAGCCCCAGCATTTT
16,few,TRBV6-2/TRBV6-3,-,TRBJ2-2,CASSPQGGVVTGELFF,TGTGCCAGCAGCCCACAGGGTGGAGTCGTCACCGGGGAGCTGTTTTTT
14,-,TRBV19,TRBD1,TRBJ1-4,CASRLTGTNEKLFF,TGTGCCAGTAGGCTGACAGGGACGAATGAAAAACTGTTTTTT
15,-,TRBV5-5,-,TRBJ2-5,CASSLSVAVQETQYF,TGTGCCAGCAGCCTCAGCGTAGCGGTCCAAGAGACCCAGTACTTC
15,-,TRBV6-5,-,TRBJ1-2,CASSHETGSHYGYTF,TGTGCCAGCAGCCACGAAACAGGGAGTCACTATGGCTACACCTTC
16,-,TRBV24-1,TRBD1,TRBJ2-1,CATSDLGTGEGNEQFF,TGTGCCACCAGTGATTTGGGGACAGGGGAGGGCAATGAGCAGTTCTTC
13,-,TRBV10-3,-,TRBJ1-1,CAIAAGVNTEAFF,TGTGCCATCGCGGCAGGGGTTAACACTGAAGCTTTCTTT
16,-,TRBV10-1,TRBD1,TRBJ1-5,CASSETTGGSNQPQHF,TGCGCCAGCAGTGAAACCACAGGGGGATCAAATCAGCCCCAGCATTTT
14,-,TRBV5-6,-,TRBJ1-2,CASSFGPGDYGYTF,TGTGCCAGCAGCTTCGGACCGGGGGACTATGGCTACACCTTC
16,-,TRBV5-1,TRBD1,TRBJ1-4,CASSLAPTGGSEKLFF,TGCGCCAGCAGCTTGGCCCCCACAGGGGGAAGTGAAAAACTGTTTTTT
16,-,TRBV18,TRBD1,TRBJ2-5,CASSPGQDTNQETQYF,TGTGCCAGCTCGCCGGGACAGGATACGAATCAAGAGACCCAGTACTTC
15,-,TRBV13,-,TRBJ2-7,CASSSLTSMVYEQYF,TGTGCCAGCAGCTCTCTTACTAGTATGGTCTACGAGCAGTACTTC
17,-,TRBV6-2/TRBV6-3,TRBD2,TRBJ2-3,CASSYYASGGSTDTQYF,TGTGCCAGCAGTTACTACGCTTCGGGAGGGAGCACAGATACGCAGTATTTT
15,-,TRBV6-5,-,TRBJ1-3,CASSFGGLSGNTIYF,TGTGCCAGCAGTTTCGGGGGGCTCTCTGGAAACACCATATATTTT
19,-,TRBV7-6,-,TRBJ2-5,CASSLSPLVQGGYQETQYF,TGTGCCAGCAGCTTATCGCCTCTCGTACAGGGTGGCTACCAAGAGACCCAGTACTTC
15,-,TRBV19,TRBD2,TRBJ2-7,CASSISGLEGYEQYF,TGTGCCAGTAGTATATCTGGACTAGAAGGCTACGAGCAGTACTTC
13,-,TRBV11-3,-,TRBJ2-6,CASSPEGANVLTF,TGTGCCAGCAGTCCGGAGGGGGCCAACGTCCTGACTTTC
17,-,TRBV7-9,-,TRBJ1-2,CASSIHGTTEANYGYTF,TGTGCCAGCAGCATACACGGGACAACAGAGGCGAACTATGGCTACACCTTC
16,once,TRBV7-3,TRBD2,TRBJ2-3,CASSREPGLEGDTQYF,TGTGCCAGCAGCAGGGAGCCGGGACTAGAGGGAGATACGCAGTATTTT
15,few,TRBV7-9,-,TRBJ1-2,CASSTGQFQGYGYTF,TGTGCCAGCAGCACTGGACAGTTTCAGGGCTATGGCTACACCTTC
17,-,TRBV11-3,TRBD1,TRBJ1-6,CASSPRQGASYNSPLHF,TGTGCCAGCAGTCCCCGACAGGGGGCTTCCTATAATTCACCCCTCCACTTT
17,-,TRBV5-1,TRBD2,TRBJ2-1,CASSPNAVAGAGNEQFF,TGCGCCAGCAGCCCTAACGCTGTAGCGGGAGCCGGCAATGAGCAGTTCTTC
16,-,TRBV7-2,TRBD2,TRBJ2-3,CASRAGIAGAGDTQYF,TGTGCCAGCAGAGCCGGGATAGCGGGGGCGGGAGATACGCAGTATTTT
14,-,TRBV20-1,TRBD1,TRBJ2-7,CSAGAGQGFYEQYF,TGCAGTGCTGGTGCGGGACAGGGGTTCTACGAGCAGTACTTC
12,-,TRBV5-4,-,TRBJ1-2,CASSRLGAGYTF,TGTGCCAGCAGCCGCCTTGGGGCAGGCTACACCTTC
16,-,TRBV12-5,TRBD2,TRBJ2-1,CASGLVQAGGYNEQFF,TGTGCTAGTGGTTTGGTACAAGCGGGGGGATACAATGAGCAGTTCTTC
14,-,TRBV5-3,-,TRBJ2-1,CARYNRVGYNEQFF,TGTGCCAGATACAACAGGGTTGGTTACAATGAGCAGTTCTTC
12,few,TRBV6-2/TRBV6-3,TRBD1,TRBJ1-1,CASSDRGFEAFF,TGTGCCAGCAGCGACAGGGGGTTTGAAGCTTTCTTT
18,once,TRBV5-5,-,TRBJ2-7,CASSLVPITGLGSYEQYF,TGTGCCAGCAGCTTGGTCCCGATTACAGGGCTCGGCTCCTACGAGCAGTACTTC
15,once,TRBV29-1,TRBD1,TRBJ1-2,CSVVIRDRGGYGYTF,TGCAGCGTTGTAATTAGGGACAGGGGTGGCTATGGCTACACCTTC
14,once,TRBV27,-,TRBJ1-2,CASSFGGSPYGYTF,TGTGCCAGCAGTTTTGGGGGGTCTCCCTATGGCTACACCTTC
13,-,TRBV10-1,TRBD1,TRBJ2-5,CASSGTVQETQYF,TGCGCCAGCAGCGGGACAGTACAAGAGACCCAGTACTTC